This TCR beta chain is drawn from a study of blood T cell repertoires in COVID-19 (TCRdb year 2020). For the study in its entirety: Collaborator samples came from the United States, Italy and Spain and covered acute and convalescent phases of COVID-19. Where HLA class I and class II types were available, the types were taken from metadata supplied by the sample provider, not from assay-based typing. Samples came from the ongoing ImmuneRACE study (first 160 participants) plus 1,254 subjects from 6 global collaborators. The material from the prospective study consisted of cDNA or gDNA derived from T cells, B-cell-depleted T cells, or PBMCs. A freely available public database, intended as a resource for researchers studying the immune response to SARS-CoV-2, is where the repertoires were released. The dataset comprised deeply sampled blood TCRbeta repertoires from subjects exposed to, actively infected with, or recovered from COVID-19. A de-identified subject ID, COVID-19 status, age in years and sex were almost always included in the sample metadata. What the authors observed across the whole study: Clinical and demographic metadata were provided uncurated, with the amount varying by source and participant.

TCRbeta CDR3 regions were amplified from genomic DNA using the immunoSEQ Assay, a bias-controlled multiplex PCR. Turning to the authors' computational methods: Nucleated cell counts per sample were estimated from amplification of reference gene primers within the assay. Sequence reads were collapsed and filtered to measure the absolute abundance of every unique TCRbeta CDR3 rearrangement. Productive Simpson clonality was computed per sample as the square root of Simpson's diversity index over productive rearrangements. TCRdb stores this immuneACCESS table with in-frame sequences only. Part of the clones is absent; in the studies checked, under half of the shortfall reflects unresolved V genes, and no reason is known for the rest. V, J and clone size are those of that table, while D and trimming were read from the DNA. In all, the sample holds roughly 140,000 clones, and around four fifths of those were seen once. About 4% of the sample goes to the ten largest clones.

Whole blood was collected in K2EDTA tubes by collaborating institutions according to the institutions' own protocols. For TCRbeta analysis, collaborators shipped samples in one of three forms: frozen whole blood, isolated PBMCs, or DNA extracted from either of those sample types. Per the germline V gene, SGHAT is the CDR1 and FQNNGV is the CDR2. From its cysteine to its phenylalanine, the CDR3 spans 15 amino acids. Only CDR3 DNA remains: 45 bases, in frame from the first base. Unmatched junction bases come to 2, with V trimmed by 3 bases and J by 3 bases. For this clone: No antigen is known for it. Base qualities were left out, and no much larger clone turns up one base away.

The receptor's source is a woman aged 80 or over with acute or convalescent COVID-19. Sequenced input: peripheral blood. The rearranged chain carries TRBV11-2 and TRBJ2-3, with 11 bases in between that match TRBD2. The DNA reads as follows: TGTGCCAGCAGCTTGCTAGCGGGAGGTACAGATACGCAGTATTTT. Its protein reads: CASSLLAGGTDTQYF.